What follows describes a single TCR beta chain. Antigen: not known. This sample was included in a study of CD8 T cells in ankylosing spondylitis. General observations from the study: In ankylosing spondylitis blood, a motif of eight highly homologous TCR beta variants appeared characteristic. A number of the motif variants had already been described in reactive arthritis synovial fluid and blood.

Each CDR3 protein is one row after TCRdb ran MiXCR on the 5' RACE reads. Of a few hundred thousand distinct CDR3 sequences listed, about 11% are singletons. Germline V gene lookup returns CDR1 SNHLY and CDR2 FYNNEI. The CDR3 consists of 15 residues. V lost 5 bases and J lost 4; bases outside the gene matches: 7. The specimen was blood, either unsorted or a sorted T cell fraction (not recorded which). The chain has TRBV2 and TRBJ2-1, with 8 bases matching TRBD2. This sequence originates from a male donor with ankylosing spondylitis or in good health (not recorded which). In DNA form, the CDR3 reads TGTGCCAGCAGTCCGCAAGCGGGGGCATACAATGAGCAGTTCTTC. Translating it yields CASSPQAGAYNEQFF.